A single sample is the source of the 18 T cell receptor beta chains below, sequenced in a study of technical replicates of blood from several donors. Profiled with immunoSEQ multiplex PCR; TCRdb holds only in-frame clones, not every one. The sample shows about 72,000 clones, 95% to 96% of them seen only once. The specimen sequenced was T cells isolated from PBMCs. These receptor sequences come from a human donor in good health.

The gene calls are TRBV7-9 and TRBJ2-2; 8 nucleotides line up with TRBD2. The germline V gene has CDR1 SEHNR and CDR2 FQNEAQ (reference sequence). The CDR3 runs to 15 residues. Unmatched junction bases numbered 2, after V lost 3 bases and J lost 2 bases. CDR3 DNA sequence: TGTGCCAGCAGCTTGGGACTAGATAACACCGGGGAGCTGTTTTTT. The encoded protein is CASSLGLDNTGELFF.

V gene TRBV5-4 combines with J gene TRBJ2-1; 11 bases agree with TRBD2. V gave up 1 base and J gave up 0 bases; unmatched junction bases: 6. There are 18 residues in the CDR3. Per the germline V gene, CDR1 is SGHNT and CDR2 is YYREEE (reference sequence). The CDR3 region is CASSLPPSGRNSYNEQFF. Written as DNA, the CDR3 is TGTGCCAGCAGCTTGCCCCCTAGCGGGAGGAACTCCTACAATGAGCAGTTCTTC.

This chain uses TRBV15 with TRBJ2-5, with D possibly being TRBD2 (6 bases). Germline CDR1 is LNHNV and CDR2 is YYDKDF (reference sequence). The CDR3 has 14 amino acids. V was cut by 0 bases and J by 3 bases, with 8 bases left in between. The CDR3 coding sequence is TGTGCCACCAGCAGAGATCGGGGGAAAGAGACCCAGTACTTC. Protein sequence: CATSRDRGKETQYF.

The CDR3 protein is CASSLQGGRIGYTF. CDR3 DNA: TGCGCCAGCAGCCTTCAAGGGGGCCGTATCGGCTACACCTTC. The chain carries TRBV4-1 and TRBJ1-2, with 7 nucleotides matching TRBD1. The CDR3 totals 14 residues. The ends lost 4 bases at V and 8 bases at J; junction bases unmatched: 10. Germline CDR1 reads MGHRA; CDR2 reads YSYEKL.

The chain links TRBV19 to TRBJ1-2, with D uncertain. Germline CDR1 LNHDA, CDR2 SQIVND (reference sequence). The length of the CDR3 is 13 residues. Deletions cut 6 bases from V and 3 bases from J, with 11 bases between. This chain's CDR3 is CASSSRADYGYTF. The CDR3, as DNA: TGTGCCAGTAGCTCGAGGGCGGACTATGGCTACACCTTC.

The count of this clone is one. The chain has TRBV6-4 and TRBJ2-6, with 12 bases that match TRBD1. The CDR3 is made up of 19 amino acids. After removal of 5 bases from V and 4 bases from J, the junction contained 12 bases not matched to a gene. The germline V gene encodes CDR1 MRHNA and CDR2 SNTAGT. CDR3 loop: CASSQSGGQGASGANVLTF. The CDR3 DNA sequence: TGTGCCAGCAGTCAATCAGGGGGACAGGGGGCGTCAGGGGCCAACGTCCTGACTTTC.

The chain couples TRBV5-4 to TRBJ2-3, with 15 bases fitting TRBD2. V shed 3 bases and J 6 bases; nucleotides not matched to a gene: 17. Germline values: CDR1 SGHNT, CDR2 YYREEE (reference sequence). The CDR3 is made up of 20 amino acids. Here the CDR3 DNA reads TGTGCCAGCAGCTCTTACTTGGGACTAGCGGGGGGCCTAGAGGTGGATACGCAGTATTTT. It specifies CASSSYLGLAGGLEVDTQYF.

The rearrangement links TRBV2 to TRBJ1-1; D not resolved. There are 13 residues in the CDR3. Germline V gene data show CDR1 as SNHLY and CDR2 as FYNNEI. The ends were cut back, 5 bases at V and 1 base at J, with 8 bases in the middle. CDR3 DNA sequence: TGTGCCAGCAGTTATGACAAGAACACTGAAGCTTTCTTT. Translating it yields CASSYDKNTEAFF.

CDR3 nucleotides: TGTGCCAGCGCGGTAGCGGGGGGCCGAGAGACCCAGTACTTC. The encoded protein is CASAVAGGRETQYF. The V and J genes are TRBV6-5 and TRBJ2-5; 10 nucleotides line up with TRBD2. Germline trimming cut 8 bases from V and 4 bases from J; bases unmatched to any gene: 7. The CDR3 contains 14 residues. CDR1 is MNHEY, CDR2 SVGAGI, per germline.

CDR3 coding DNA: TGTGCCAGCAGCCGGACAGGGGGGAGTGAAAAACTGTTTTTT. As protein: CASSRTGGSEKLFF. J is TRBJ1-4 and V is TRBV7-2; 10 bases map to TRBD1. V trimming: 5 bases; J trimming: 7 bases; junction bases outside the gene matches: 4. This CDR3 is built from 14 residues. The V gene's germline CDR1 is SGHTA and CDR2 FQGNSA.

The J gene is TRBJ2-1, the V gene TRBV4-2, with TRBD1 matching over 10 bases. Per germline, CDR1 LGHNA and CDR2 YNFKEQ. Germline trimming cut 4 bases from V and 1 base from J; bases unmatched to any gene: 4. The CDR3 loop spans 16 amino acids. The CDR3 DNA is TGTGCCAGCAGCCTAGGACAGGGGGGATCCTACAATGAGCAGTTCTTC. Amino acids: CASSLGQGGSYNEQFF.

This clone was seen a single time. The gene calls are TRBV2 and TRBJ1-1, with D perhaps matching TRBD1 (5 bases). Germline V gives CDR1 SNHLY, CDR2 FYNNEI. The CDR3 loop spans 11 amino acids. The V and J ends lost 5 bases and 8 bases respectively, with 9 bases between them. The CDR3 here is CASSSRTEAFF. For the CDR3, the DNA is TGTGCCAGCAGTTCCCGGACAGAAGCTTTCTTT.

J is TRBJ2-7 and V is TRBV18, with D perhaps matching TRBD2 (5 bases). The germline V gene encodes CDR1 KGHSH and CDR2 LQKENI. The V gene lost 3 bases and the J gene lost 7 bases, with 13 bases spanning the gap. This CDR3 has 13 amino acids. In DNA form, the CDR3 reads TGTGCCAGCTCACCTCCTACGAGGAGGGAGCAGTACTTC. This translates into CASSPPTRREQYF.

The V gene is TRBV7-8, the J gene TRBJ2-3, with D unresolved. Trimming shortened V by 4 bases and J by 6 bases, and 11 bases separated the two germline ends. There are 13 residues in the CDR3. Germline-derived CDR1 and CDR2 are SGHVS and FQNEAQ. CDR3 loop: CASSSYQQDTQYF. The CDR3 bases are TGTGCCAGCAGCTCCTACCAACAGGATACGCAGTATTTT.

V and J are TRBV27 and TRBJ1-1; tentatively, D is TRBD1 (6 bases). With 8 bases removed from V and 0 bases from J, the gap between germline ends came to 16 bases. Per germline, CDR1 MNHEY and CDR2 SMNVEV (reference sequence). This CDR3 comprises 15 residues. Here the CDR3 reads CASGSRGTMNTEAFF. The DNA for the CDR3 is TGTGCCAGCGGGTCGAGGGGGACCATGAACACTGAAGCTTTCTTT.

This chain joins TRBV6-5 and TRBJ2-1, with D possibly being TRBD1 (5 bases). This CDR3 is built from 15 residues. Germline V gene data show CDR1 as MNHEY and CDR2 as SVGAGI. Deletions cut 5 bases from V and 1 base from J, with 12 bases between. The CDR3 loop reads CASSAIQASYNEQFF. The CDR3 DNA follows: TGTGCCAGCAGTGCCATACAGGCATCCTACAATGAGCAGTTCTTC.

This clone was detected only once. This CDR3 reads CAWSRVSNTEAFF. In DNA form, the CDR3 reads TGTGCCTGGAGCCGGGTGAGTAACACTGAAGCTTTCTTT. The chain links TRBV30 to TRBJ1-1; the D is unclear. V gave up 3 bases and J gave up 2 bases, with 10 bases separating them. CDR1 is GTSNPN, CDR2 SVGIG, per germline (reference sequence). The CDR3 runs 13 residues. The full variable domain, with the rest looked up from reference TRBV30 and TRBJ1-1, is SQTIHQWPATLVQPVGSPLSLECTVEGTSNPNLYWYRQAAGRGLQLLFYSVGIGQISSEVPQNLSASRPQDRQFILSSKKLLLSDSGFYLCAWSRVSNTEAFFGQGTRLTVV.

The chain has TRBV27 and TRBJ2-5; the D gene is possibly TRBD2 (6 bases). Germline assignment: CDR1 MNHEY and CDR2 SMNVEV (reference sequence). The CDR3 has 16 amino acids. V was cut by 3 bases and J by 4 bases, with 18 bases left in between. Here the CDR3 reads CASSLSGERVAETQYF. The CDR3 nucleotides read TGTGCCAGCAGTTTGTCGGGGGAGCGCGTGGCAGAGACCCAGTACTTC.